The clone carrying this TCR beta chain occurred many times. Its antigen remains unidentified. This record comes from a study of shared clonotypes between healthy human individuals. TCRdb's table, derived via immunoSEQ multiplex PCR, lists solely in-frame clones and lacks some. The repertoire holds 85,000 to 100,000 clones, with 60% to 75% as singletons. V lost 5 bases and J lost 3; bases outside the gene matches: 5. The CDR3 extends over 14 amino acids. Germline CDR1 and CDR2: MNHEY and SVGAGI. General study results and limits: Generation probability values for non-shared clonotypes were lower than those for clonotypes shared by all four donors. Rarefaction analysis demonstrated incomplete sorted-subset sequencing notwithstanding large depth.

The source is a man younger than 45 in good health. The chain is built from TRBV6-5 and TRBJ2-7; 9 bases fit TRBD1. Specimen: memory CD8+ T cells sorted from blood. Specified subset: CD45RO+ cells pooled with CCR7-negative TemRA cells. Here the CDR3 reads CASSASTGGYEQYF. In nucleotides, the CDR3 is TGTGCCAGCAGTGCCTCGACAGGGGGCTACGAGCAGTACTTC.